This T cell receptor (beta chain) was captured in a study of response to subunit inactivated influenza vaccine. MiXCR, applied by TCRdb to the RT-PCR reads, yields one record per CDR3 protein. The sample carries a few hundred thousand distinct CDR3 sequences, 20% to 25% recorded once. Study-level points and caveats: Few new T cells, the authors suggested, are recruited by each seasonal influenza vaccination.

A note on this clonotype: What it recognizes is unknown.

The material sequenced was PBMCs from blood, taken 21 months after vaccination. The sequence was collected from a man between 45 and 75 years old who received an inactivated influenza vaccine.

CDR3 in amino acids: CASSLAAGGPFEQYF. CDR3 bases: TGTGCCAGCAGTTTAGCAGCGGGAGGGCCATTCGAGCAGTACTTC. The chain uses TRBV12-3 or TRBV12-4 and TRBJ2-7; 10 nucleotides match TRBD2. The CDR3 contains 15 residues. V shed 0 bases, J shed 6 bases, and the junction held 5 bases outside the gene matches.